These T cell receptor beta chains were read from a single sample in a study of identical twins. From the 5' RACE reads, TCRdb called clonotypes with MiXCR, one entry per CDR3 protein. The sample consists of about 200,000 distinct CDR3 sequences, approximately 7.1% of them appearing once. This same sample was also part of a study on T cells expressing NK-cell markers.

The material sequenced was CD8+ T cells sorted from blood. These receptors all stem from a woman aged 18-35 years in good health. Each CDR3 is given with its conserved first and last residue. D genes are given only for firm matches. Part of the rows lack a size; the others show once, few, many or a class for expanded clones.

d_gene: TRBD1
v_gene: TRBV3-1
j_gene: TRBJ1-5
abundance: many
CDR3aa: CASSRSTGENQPQHF
CDR3nt: TGTGCCAGCAGCCGTTCGACAGGGGAAAATCAGCCCCAGCATTTT

d_gene: -
v_gene: TRBV27
j_gene: TRBJ2-1
abundance: -
CDR3aa: CASKAYNEQFF
CDR3nt: TGTGCCAGCAAGGCTTACAATGAGCAGTTCTTC

d_gene: -
v_gene: TRBV9
j_gene: TRBJ1-2
abundance: few
CDR3aa: CASSSTGPFNYGYTF
CDR3nt: TGTGCCAGCAGCTCTACAGGGCCCTTTAACTATGGCTACACCTTC

d_gene: -
v_gene: TRBV20-1
j_gene: TRBJ1-5
abundance: many
CDR3aa: CSARDPGGEYQPQHF
CDR3nt: TGCAGTGCTAGAGATCCTGGAGGAGAGTATCAGCCCCAGCATTTT

d_gene: TRBD2
v_gene: TRBV24-1
j_gene: TRBJ2-7
abundance: many
CDR3aa: CATSDPSRGKSDEQYF
CDR3nt: TGTGCCACCAGTGACCCCTCGCGGGGGAAGTCCGACGAGCAGTACTTC

d_gene: TRBD2
v_gene: TRBV5-1
j_gene: TRBJ2-1
abundance: many
CDR3aa: CASSKIQLAGSHEQFF
CDR3nt: TGCGCCAGCAGCAAAATACAACTAGCGGGATCCCATGAGCAGTTCTTC

d_gene: TRBD1
v_gene: TRBV29-1
j_gene: TRBJ2-3
abundance: few
CDR3aa: CSVSGQGTSTDTQYF
CDR3nt: TGCAGCGTCTCCGGACAGGGCACTAGCACAGATACGCAGTATTTT

d_gene: TRBD2
v_gene: TRBV10-1
j_gene: TRBJ2-7
abundance: many
CDR3aa: CASSERLAGVYEQYF
CDR3nt: TGCGCCAGCAGTGAACGACTAGCGGGGGTCTACGAGCAGTACTTC

d_gene: TRBD2
v_gene: TRBV11-1
j_gene: TRBJ2-3
abundance: -
CDR3aa: CASSPGTRTSGNLDTQYF
CDR3nt: TGTGCCAGCAGCCCCGGGACGAGGACTAGCGGGAACCTAGATACGCAGTATTTT

d_gene: -
v_gene: TRBV2
j_gene: TRBJ2-7
abundance: -
CDR3aa: CAISRGYEQYF
CDR3nt: TGTGCCATCTCGAGGGGCTACGAGCAGTACTTC

d_gene: -
v_gene: TRBV3-1
j_gene: TRBJ2-7
abundance: many
CDR3aa: CASSPSVRLYEQYF
CDR3nt: TGTGCCAGCAGCCCGAGTGTGAGACTCTACGAGCAGTACTTC

d_gene: TRBD2
v_gene: TRBV3-1
j_gene: TRBJ2-1
abundance: -
CDR3aa: CASSPGTSGIDEQFF
CDR3nt: TGTGCCAGCAGCCCCGGGACTAGCGGGATCGATGAGCAGTTCTTC

d_gene: TRBD2
v_gene: TRBV5-1
j_gene: TRBJ2-3
abundance: many
CDR3aa: CASSPGLAGGTDTQYF
CDR3nt: TGCGCCAGCAGCCCGGGACTAGCGGGGGGCACAGATACGCAGTATTTT

d_gene: -
v_gene: TRBV6-2/TRBV6-3
j_gene: TRBJ1-2
abundance: -
CDR3aa: CASMGIIDLSYGYTF
CDR3nt: TGTGCCAGCATGGGGATCATCGACCTGAGCTATGGCTACACCTTC

d_gene: TRBD1
v_gene: TRBV11-3
j_gene: TRBJ2-1
abundance: -
CDR3aa: CASSHRGDEQFF
CDR3nt: TGTGCCAGCAGCCACAGGGGCGATGAGCAGTTCTTC

d_gene: -
v_gene: TRBV20-1
j_gene: TRBJ1-2
abundance: -
CDR3aa: CSAIVTDLVGYTF
CDR3nt: TGCAGTGCCATCGTCACTGATTTGGTCGGCTACACCTTC

d_gene: -
v_gene: TRBV5-1
j_gene: TRBJ2-5
abundance: -
CDR3aa: CASSLVVPVQETQYF
CDR3nt: TGCGCCAGCAGCTTGGTGGTCCCCGTCCAAGAGACCCAGTACTTC

d_gene: -
v_gene: TRBV29-1
j_gene: TRBJ1-4
abundance: many
CDR3aa: CSVAPYAGTGEKLFF
CDR3nt: TGCAGCGTTGCCCCGTATGCAGGTACCGGTGAAAAACTGTTTTTT

d_gene: -
v_gene: TRBV7-9
j_gene: TRBJ2-3
abundance: many
CDR3aa: CASTWDPETDTQYF
CDR3nt: TGTGCCAGCACCTGGGACCCCGAGACAGATACGCAGTATTTT

d_gene: TRBD1
v_gene: TRBV27
j_gene: TRBJ2-3
abundance: few
CDR3aa: CASSPSGTVRADTQYF
CDR3nt: TGTGCCAGCAGTCCTTCCGGGACAGTCCGAGCAGATACGCAGTATTTT

d_gene: TRBD1
v_gene: TRBV5-1
j_gene: TRBJ2-3
abundance: few
CDR3aa: CASSPGQGGYPSTDTQYF
CDR3nt: TGCGCCAGCAGCCCGGGACAGGGGGGCTATCCTAGCACAGATACGCAGTATTTT

d_gene: -
v_gene: TRBV11-2
j_gene: TRBJ1-1
abundance: few
CDR3aa: CASSLWGPNTEAFF
CDR3nt: TGTGCCAGCAGCTTATGGGGGCCGAACACTGAAGCTTTCTTT

d_gene: TRBD1
v_gene: TRBV12-3/TRBV12-4
j_gene: TRBJ1-3
abundance: many
CDR3aa: CASSTTGGLGNTIYF
CDR3nt: TGTGCCAGCAGTACTACAGGGGGACTCGGAAACACCATATATTTT

d_gene: TRBD1
v_gene: TRBV15
j_gene: TRBJ2-1
abundance: -
CDR3aa: CATSRQPGQRYNEQFF
CDR3nt: TGTGCCACCAGCAGGCAACCGGGACAGAGATACAATGAGCAGTTCTTC

d_gene: -
v_gene: TRBV12-3/TRBV12-4
j_gene: TRBJ2-7
abundance: many
CDR3aa: CASSFMVGGEQYF
CDR3nt: TGTGCCAGCAGTTTTATGGTAGGAGGCGAGCAGTACTTC